Below, one T cell receptor beta chain is given with its context. Its antigen is not known. Using immunoSEQ multiplex PCR, the repertoire was profiled, and TCRdb retains in-frame clones only, with some absent. Of approximately 90,000 clones listed, 80% to 95% are singletons. The entry originates in a study of graft-versus-host responses after intestinal transplantation. The germline CDR1 and CDR2 sequences are SNHLY and FYNNEI. CDR3 length: 14 residues. Study results and limitations: In patients with graft-donor T cell macrochimerism, allograft graft-versus-host to host-versus-graft clonal ratios were high.

This TCR was sampled from a human donor who was the organ donor for an intestinal transplant. The J gene is TRBJ2-5, the V gene TRBV2, with 9 bases that match TRBD1. The J call may be mistaken, given a closer DNA end match to TRBJ2-7. The sequences come from unstimulated CD8+ T cells sorted from spleen or lymph node cells, collected before transplant. CDR3 sequence (DNA): TGTGCCAGCAGTGAGGGGACAGGGTTCTACGAGCAGTACTTC. Translated: CASSEGTGFYEQYF.